One sample yielded the 16 T cell receptor beta chains listed below, sequenced in a study of beta chain features in type 1 diabetes. Study-wide findings and caveats: There was a moderate but significant shortening of TCRB CDR3s in all four CD4+ subsets of Type 1 diabetes patients.

Investigators reverse transcribed all isolated RNA, so they sequenced expressed TCRB transcripts. Profiled with immunoSEQ multiplex PCR; TCRdb holds only in-frame clones, not every one. This table has over 650,000 clones, more than 13% appearing once. Their antigen targets remain unknown. Sequencing was carried out using naive CD4+ T cells from blood. The receptors stem from a man between 18 and 29 years old with type 1 diabetes.

This chain joins TRBV5-6 and TRBJ1-4; D uncertain. The CDR3 contains 15 residues. Germline CDR1 SGHDT, CDR2 YYEEEE. V shed 4 bases and J shed 4 bases, with 14 bases lying between them. CDR3 sequence: CASSRERYVNEKLFF. Written as DNA, the CDR3 is TGTGCCAGCAGCCGAGAGAGATACGTTAATGAAAAACTGTTTTTT.

Turning to this clone: The junction departs from the called germline gene at one end, perhaps through a read error. The chain combines TRBV5-6 with TRBJ2-7, with 9 bases lining up with TRBD1. CDR3 size: 16 residues. The V gene's germline CDR1 is SGHDT and CDR2 YYEEEE. CDR3 in DNA: TGTGCCAGCAGCCCCCGAGGGACAGGGTTCCTTTACGCGCAGTACTTC. Translated, it gives CASSPRGTGFLYAQYF.

This clone occurred a few times. The genes are TRBV30 and TRBJ1-4; TRBD1 might be the D (5 bases). Germline V CDR1 and CDR2: GTSNPN, SVGIG (reference sequence). V lost 2 bases and J lost 4, with 17 bases in between. The CDR3 spans 16 residues. CDR3 sequence reads: CAWSLPAGGVNEKLFF. The DNA for the CDR3 is TGTGCCTGGAGTCTCCCCGCGGGAGGGGTTAATGAAAAACTGTTTTTT.

This clone was found a few times. The same CDR3 is also encoded by other DNA sequences in this sample. The J gene is TRBJ2-5, the V gene TRBV5-6; possibly TRBD1 or TRBD2 for D (6 bases each). Germline values: CDR1 SGHDT, CDR2 YYEEEE. This CDR3 has 13 amino acids. Trimming took 0 bases from V and 5 from J, leaving 8 bases between them. CDR3 sequence (DNA): TGTGCCAGCAGCTTGGAGGGGGGCGAGACCCAGTACTTC. Its protein is CASSLEGGETQYF.

The chain couples TRBV18 to TRBJ2-1; the D gene is possibly TRBD2 (5 bases). Germline V CDR1 and CDR2: KGHSH, LQKENI. The CDR3 length is 15 residues. The V end lost 6 bases, the J end lost 4 bases, and 16 bases lay between the germline ends. This CDR3 reads CASSPERMGYNEQFF. DNA for the CDR3: TGTGCCAGCTCCCCTGAGCGGATGGGGTACAATGAGCAGTTCTTC.

This clone came up a few times. V is TRBV4-1 and J is TRBJ2-7; D might be TRBD2 (5 bases). The CDR3 spans 14 residues. Trimming removed 3 bases at V and 6 bases at J, with 15 bases between. CDR1 is MGHRA, CDR2 YSYEKL, per germline. For the CDR3, the DNA is TGCGCCAGCAGCCAGGGTCCTGGACTGGGCGAGCAGTACTTC. Its translation: CASSQGPGLGEQYF.

This clone was seen a handful of times. The rearrangement links TRBV6-5 to TRBJ2-7; D ambiguous. The CDR3 runs 13 residues. The V end lost 4 bases, the J end lost 6 bases, and 13 bases lay between the germline ends. From germline, CDR1 is MNHEY and CDR2 SVGAGI. CDR3 protein: CASSSSDLGEQYF. The CDR3 DNA is TGTGCCAGCAGTTCTTCCGACTTGGGCGAGCAGTACTTC.

This clone was seen more than once but under ten times. In nucleotides, the CDR3 is TGTGCCATCCCTCCTTTAGAGCAGTACTTC. This encodes CAIPPLEQYF. The gene calls are TRBV7-9 and TRBJ2-7; D is uncertain. There are 10 residues in the CDR3. The germline V and J ends were trimmed by 10 bases and 7 bases, with 11 bases remaining between them. Germline V gene data show CDR1 as SEHNR and CDR2 as FQNEAQ (reference sequence).

This clone was seen more than once but under ten times. The CDR3 DNA follows: TGCGCCAGCAGCCCGAACAGGGGGCCAAGGGTCTACGAGCAGTACTTC. It is translated as CASSPNRGPRVYEQYF. The rearrangement uses TRBV5-1 and TRBJ2-7; 9 bases map to TRBD1. The J segment lost 3 bases and the V segment lost 4 bases, leaving 11 bases of the junction unmatched. The length of the CDR3 is 16 residues. The germline V gene encodes CDR1 SGHRS and CDR2 YFSETQ.

This chain joins TRBV9 and TRBJ1-4, with TRBD1 matching over 8 bases. The CDR3 runs to 15 residues. Germline V gives CDR1 SGDLS, CDR2 YYNGEE. The trim removed 4 bases at V and 5 bases at J, leaving 7 bases unmatched. The CDR3 coding sequence is TGTGCCAGCAGCCCCACGGGACAGGCCAATGAAAAACTGTTTTTT. Translating it yields CASSPTGQANEKLFF.

Comments on this clone: A much bigger clone sits one base away, suggesting this may be a read error. The same CDR3 also results from other DNA sequences found in this sample. V usage is TRBV7-9 and J usage is TRBJ2-7; D uncertain. In germline, CDR1 is SEHNR, CDR2 FQNEAQ (reference sequence). V was clipped by 0 bases and J by 5 bases, with 2 bases between them. The CDR3 is 11 residues long. The CDR3: CASSLAHEQYF. CDR3 sequence (DNA): TGTGCCAGCAGCTTAGCCCACGAGCAGTACTTC.

This clone has more than one count but fewer than ten. This chain links TRBV18 with TRBJ2-7; 9 bases are shared with TRBD1. Germline CDR1 is KGHSH and CDR2 is LQKENI. The CDR3 length is 15 residues. Trimming took 6 bases from V and 0 from J; bases not matched to a gene: 6. The CDR3 nucleotides are TGTGCCAGCTCCGGGACAGGGCCGAGCTCCTACGAGCAGTACTTC. Translating gives CASSGTGPSSYEQYF.

This clone has just a few counts. This chain connects TRBV2 to TRBJ2-2; 10 nucleotides match TRBD1. The length of the CDR3 is 16 residues. Trimming at V came to 7 bases and at J to 1 base, leaving 6 bases not matched to a gene. The germline V gene has CDR1 SNHLY and CDR2 FYNNEI. CDR3 residues: CASTRQGAGNTGELFF. The CDR3 nucleotides read TGTGCCAGCACCCGACAGGGGGCAGGGAACACCGGGGAGCTGTTTTTT.

The rearrangement uses TRBV6-6 and TRBJ2-1; 7 bases fit TRBD1. There are 15 residues in the CDR3. Germline lookup yields CDR1 MNHNY and CDR2 SVGAGI (reference sequence). V shed 5 bases and J 1 base; nucleotides not matched to a gene: 5. Here the CDR3 reads CASSTGTASYNEQFF. CDR3 nucleotide sequence: TGTGCCAGCAGTACCGGGACAGCATCCTACAATGAGCAGTTCTTC.

This sequence joins TRBV6-1 and TRBJ1-5; D unclear. This CDR3 has 13 amino acids. Germline loops: CDR1 MNHNS, CDR2 SASEGT. Trimming left V 2 bases short and J 4 bases short, with 6 bases between. This CDR3 reads CASSERPNQPQHF. The CDR3 coding sequence is TGTGCCAGCAGTGAAAGGCCGAATCAGCCCCAGCATTTT.

This rearrangement joins TRBV29-1 to TRBJ1-5; D might be TRBD1 (6 bases). The V end lost 6 bases, the J end lost 2 bases, and 14 bases lay between the germline ends. This CDR3 is 14 amino acids long. Germline CDR1 and CDR2: SQVTM and ANQGSEA. CDR3 nucleotide sequence: TGCAGCGTAGCAGAACAGGGAGGCAATCAGCCCCAGCATTTT. This encodes CSVAEQGGNQPQHF.